This is a list of T cell receptor beta chains from one sample in a study of T cell repertoires in cytomegalovirus infection. These receptors have no known antigen. TCRdb reprocessed the reads with MiXCR, giving one entry per CDR3 protein. The repertoire includes about 700,000 distinct CDR3 sequences, 30% to 35% of them detected once, and 18% sits in the top ten. The sample was cultured PBMCs, taken from culture after CMV antigen stimulation. These receptors were collected from a human donor in good health (CMV status not recorded). Some clones in this sample may be carry-over from other donors' samples. Both conserved end residues are part of each CDR3. The order of the fields is V gene, clone size, J gene, D gene, CDR3 protein, CDR3 DNA. A D gene is named only where the DNA matches it firmly. The size of a clone is reported for some rows only, either as once, few or many, or as a class for expanded clones.

V: TRBV7-2; size: NA; J: TRBJ1-1; D: NA; CDR3: CASSFQGMTTEAFF; DNA: TGTGCCAGCAGCTTTCAGGGTATGACGACTGAAGCTTTCTTT
V: TRBV2; size: NA; J: TRBJ2-3; D: TRBD1; CDR3: CASSRDRAYTDTQYF; DNA: TGTGCCAGCAGTCGGGACAGGGCCTACACAGATACGCAGTATTTT
V: TRBV6-1; size: NA; J: TRBJ1-5; D: TRBD1; CDR3: CASVVGGGGQPQHF; DNA: TGTGCCAGCGTCGTCGGAGGGGGCGGTCAGCCCCAGCATTTT
V: TRBV7-2; size: few; J: TRBJ2-1; D: NA; CDR3: CASSFGSDEQFF; DNA: TGTGCCAGCAGCTTTGGTAGCGATGAGCAGTTCTTC
V: TRBV20-1; size: NA; J: TRBJ2-2; D: NA; CDR3: CSARVGGAGPGELFF; DNA: TGCAGTGCTAGAGTTGGGGGGGCCGGCCCCGGGGAGCTGTTTTTT
V: TRBV9; size: NA; J: TRBJ1-2; D: NA; CDR3: CASSVGGGEGYGYTF; DNA: TGTGCCAGCAGCGTAGGGGGAGGTGAGGGCTATGGCTACACCTTC
V: TRBV10-3; size: many; J: TRBJ2-1; D: NA; CDR3: CAISEVYSSGNEQFF; DNA: TGTGCCATCAGTGAGGTATATAGCTCAGGCAATGAGCAGTTCTTC
V: TRBV7-2; size: few; J: TRBJ1-6; D: NA; CDR3: CASSLAIWAENSPLHF; DNA: TGTGCCAGCAGCTTAGCGATATGGGCAGAAAATTCACCCCTCCACTTT
V: TRBV18; size: NA; J: TRBJ2-3; D: NA; CDR3: CASSPISSAGSTDTQYF; DNA: TGTGCCAGCTCACCAATTTCTAGTGCGGGAAGCACAGATACGCAGTATTTT
V: TRBV7-2; size: many; J: TRBJ2-3; D: NA; CDR3: CASTWGVSDTQYF; DNA: TGTGCCAGCACTTGGGGGGTATCCGATACGCAGTATTTT
V: TRBV30; size: NA; J: TRBJ2-7; D: NA; CDR3: CAWSVRTTYEQYF; DNA: TGTGCCTGGAGTGTACGAACTACCTACGAGCAGTACTTC
V: TRBV5-1; size: NA; J: TRBJ2-7; D: NA; CDR3: CASSLEVGILYEQYF; DNA: TGCGCCAGCAGCTTGGAGGTAGGGATACTCTACGAGCAGTACTTC
V: TRBV2; size: NA; J: TRBJ2-4; D: TRBD2; CDR3: CASSGVPLAGLSKNIQYF; DNA: TGTGCCAGCAGTGGAGTTCCCCTAGCGGGGCTGTCCAAAAACATTCAGTACTTC
V: TRBV11-2; size: NA; J: TRBJ2-2; D: TRBD2; CDR3: CASSPRGGRWTGELFF; DNA: TGTGCCAGCAGCCCGCGGGGGGGTAGATGGACCGGGGAGCTGTTTTTT
V: TRBV20-1; size: once; J: TRBJ2-7; D: NA; CDR3: CSARETGIDEQYF; DNA: TGCAGTGCTAGAGAAACAGGGATAGACGAGCAGTACTTC
V: TRBV7-2; size: many; J: TRBJ2-3; D: NA; CDR3: CASSPGGYTDTQYF; DNA: TGTGCCAGCAGTCCCGGGGGTTACACAGATACGCAGTATTTT
V: TRBV9; size: NA; J: TRBJ2-5; D: TRBD1; CDR3: CASSVTGGEAVQTQYF; DNA: TGTGCCAGCAGCGTCACAGGGGGCGAGGCGGTCCAGACCCAGTACTTC
V: TRBV20-1; size: NA; J: TRBJ1-3; D: NA; CDR3: CSARDDRRDGNTIYF; DNA: TGCAGTGCTAGAGATGACAGGAGGGATGGAAACACCATATATTTT
V: TRBV28; size: few; J: TRBJ2-3; D: NA; CDR3: CASTPGTDPDTQYF; DNA: TGTGCCAGCACCCCGGGCACGGATCCAGATACGCAGTATTTT
V: TRBV2; size: few; J: TRBJ2-3; D: NA; CDR3: CASRRGDSTDTQYF; DNA: TGTGCCAGCAGAAGAGGGGACAGCACAGATACGCAGTATTTT
V: TRBV20-1; size: NA; J: TRBJ2-5; D: TRBD2; CDR3: CSAPLAGKETQYF; DNA: TGCAGTGCCCCACTAGCGGGGAAAGAGACCCAGTACTTC
V: TRBV4-3; size: NA; J: TRBJ2-2; D: NA; CDR3: CASSQVRWGGGELFF; DNA: TGCGCCAGCAGCCAAGTCAGATGGGGTGGCGGGGAGCTGTTTTTT
V: TRBV20-1; size: once; J: TRBJ1-1; D: TRBD1; CDR3: CSVRKTGWGNTEAFF; DNA: TGCAGTGTTCGGAAGACAGGGTGGGGGAACACTGAAGCTTTCTTT
V: TRBV4-2; size: NA; J: TRBJ2-7; D: TRBD1; CDR3: CASSQRDRAVGEQYF; DNA: TGTGCCAGCAGCCAACGGGACAGGGCCGTCGGCGAGCAGTACTTC
V: TRBV27; size: few; J: TRBJ1-2; D: TRBD1; CDR3: CASSPLQGVREGYTF; DNA: TGTGCCAGCAGTCCCCTACAGGGGGTTAGGGAAGGCTACACCTTC
V: TRBV7-2; size: many; J: TRBJ2-4; D: TRBD1; CDR3: CASSFTGAENIQYF; DNA: TGTGCCAGCAGCTTTACAGGGGCCGAAAACATTCAGTACTTC
V: TRBV7-8; size: many; J: TRBJ2-3; D: NA; CDR3: CASSLATFTDTQYF; DNA: TGTGCCAGCAGCCTAGCGACCTTCACAGATACGCAGTATTTT
V: TRBV7-2; size: NA; J: TRBJ2-1; D: NA; CDR3: CTTSPYNEQFF; DNA: TGTACTACGTCGCCCTACAATGAGCAGTTCTTC
V: TRBV7-2; size: few; J: TRBJ2-5; D: TRBD2; CDR3: CASSPDLAVKETQYF; DNA: TGTGCCAGCAGCCCAGACCTAGCGGTAAAAGAGACCCAGTACTTC
V: TRBV2; size: once; J: TRBJ2-7; D: NA; CDR3: CASQGRVDEQYF; DNA: TGTGCCAGCCAGGGACGGGTCGACGAGCAGTACTTC
V: TRBV12-3/TRBV12-4; size: few; J: TRBJ2-5; D: NA; CDR3: CASSSRGANQETQYF; DNA: TGTGCCAGCAGTTCGAGAGGGGCGAACCAAGAGACCCAGTACTTC
V: TRBV14; size: few; J: TRBJ1-5; D: NA; CDR3: CASSQGSGLLAPQHF; DNA: TGTGCCAGCAGCCAAGGATCGGGATTGTTGGCGCCCCAGCATTTT
V: TRBV12-3/TRBV12-4; size: many; J: TRBJ2-2; D: NA; CDR3: CASSLSPGELFF; DNA: TGTGCCAGCAGTTTATCCCCCGGGGAGCTGTTTTTT